The 19 T cell receptor beta chains given below trace back to one sample, sequenced in a study of blood T cell repertoires in COVID-19. Profiling relied on immunoSEQ multiplex PCR, and the TCRdb table lists in-frame clones only, not all of them. The sample has some 270,000 clones; around 85% are singletons. Material for sequencing was PBMCs or T cells enriched from blood (not recorded which). Source of these receptors: a woman in her forties or fifties with acute COVID-19.

This chain links TRBV9 with TRBJ2-1; D is undetermined. CDR1 SGDLS and CDR2 YYNGEE come from the germline V gene. V was trimmed by 1 base and J by 0 bases, leaving 11 bases between them. This CDR3 is built from 16 residues. In DNA form, the CDR3 reads TGTGCCAGCAGCGTAACGGGTAAAAGCTCCTACAATGAGCAGTTCTTC. Translated, it gives CASSVTGKSSYNEQFF. The full variable domain, in which reference TRBV9 and TRBJ2-1 provide the parts outside the CDR3, is DSGVTQTPKHLITATGQRVTLRCSPRSGDLSVYWYQQSLDQGLQFLIQYYNGEERAKGNILERFSAQQFPDLHSELNLSSLELGDSALYFCASSVTGKSSYNEQFFGPGTRLTVL.

CDR3 coding DNA: TGTGCCAGCAGCCTATCAGGGGTCCCCGGAAACACCATATATTTT. It translates to CASSLSGVPGNTIYF. The chain carries TRBV3-1 (or the pseudogene TRBV3-2) and TRBJ1-3; D perhaps matches TRBD1 (6 bases). Per the germline V gene, CDR1 is LGHDT and CDR2 is YNNKEL (reference sequence). V was shortened by 4 bases and J by 4 bases, with 14 bases between the two germline ends. The CDR3 contains 15 residues.

The DNA for the CDR3 is TGTGCCAGCAGGAGGGTGCCAGGTTCAGGCACAGATACGCAGTATTTT. This codes for CASRRVPGSGTDTQYF. The gene calls are TRBV7-2 and TRBJ2-3, with a weak D call TRBD2 (5 bases). V dropped 6 bases and J dropped 1 base, with 17 bases sitting between them. Germline lookup yields CDR1 SGHTA and CDR2 FQGNSA. This CDR3 contains 16 residues.

This clone was picked up one time. The chain recombines TRBV27 with TRBJ2-7, with 10 positions matching TRBD1. CDR1 MNHEY and CDR2 SMNVEV come from the germline V gene (reference sequence). The CDR3 covers 14 residues. V gave up 2 bases and J gave up 2 bases; unmatched junction bases: 0. The CDR3 loop is CASSLGTGAYEQYF. The CDR3 DNA reads as TGTGCCAGCAGTTTAGGGACAGGGGCCTACGAGCAGTACTTC.

CDR3: CASTPDRGLGNTIYF. CDR3 DNA sequence: TGTGCCAGTACCCCGGACAGGGGGCTTGGAAACACCATATATTTT. The chain uses TRBV19 and TRBJ1-3; 11 positions match TRBD1. The trim removed 7 bases at V and 3 bases at J, leaving 5 bases unmatched. Germline-derived CDR1 and CDR2 are LNHDA and SQIVND (reference sequence). CDR3 length: 15 amino acids.

The rearrangement joins TRBV3-1 (or the pseudogene TRBV3-2) to TRBJ1-6; D call uncertain. Trimming shortened V by 3 bases and J by 7 bases, and 16 bases separated the two germline ends. Germline V gene sequence: CDR1 LGHDT, CDR2 YNNKEL (reference sequence). CDR3 length equals 16 residues. CDR3 nucleotide sequence: TGTGCCAGCAGCCAGTTTACTCCGGGTCCCAATTCACCCCTCCACTTT. Its protein is CASSQFTPGPNSPLHF.

This chain joins TRBV29-1 and TRBJ2-1, with D possibly being TRBD2 (7 bases). Trimming shortened V by 8 bases and J by 4 bases, and 15 bases separated the two germline ends. This CDR3 is built from 13 residues. Germline loops: CDR1 SQVTM, CDR2 ANQGSEA. The CDR3 is CSFAGANYNEQFF. The CDR3 nucleotides are TGCAGCTTCGCGGGGGCAAATTACAATGAGCAGTTCTTC.

The chain uses TRBV7-2 and TRBJ2-5, with TRBD2 identical over 8 bases. Trimming at V came to 5 bases and at J to 4 bases, leaving 12 bases not matched to a gene. Germline lookup yields CDR1 SGHTA and CDR2 FQGNSA. CDR3 length: 16 residues. The CDR3 DNA sequence: TGTGCCAGCAGCGCAAACGGGGGGGCCGGGGGAGAGACCCAGTACTTC. The encoded protein is CASSANGGAGGETQYF.

The rearrangement joins TRBV7-2 to TRBJ2-1, with D tentatively TRBD2 (6 bases). Germline-derived CDR1 and CDR2 are SGHTA and FQGNSA. The V and J ends lost 2 bases and 2 bases respectively, with 13 bases between them. The CDR3 is 16 residues long. The CDR3 region has the DNA TGTGCCAGCAGCTTACGACTAGTGGGGACCTACAATGAGCAGTTCTTC. The encoded protein is CASSLRLVGTYNEQFF.

The chain couples TRBV14 to TRBJ1-1, with TRBD1 identical over 7 bases. V trimming: 0 bases; J trimming: 6 bases; junction bases outside the gene matches: 10. This CDR3 has 16 residues. CDR1 SGHDN and CDR2 FVKESK come from the germline V gene. CDR3 DNA sequence: TGTGCCAGCAGCCAAGAGTGGACAGGAGGGAGGCCTGAAGCTTTCTTT. As protein: CASSQEWTGGRPEAFF.

This rearrangement joins TRBV5-6 to TRBJ1-1; no firm D call. Trimming pared 5 bases from V and 5 bases from J, leaving 22 bases between. The CDR3 consists of 16 residues. In germline, CDR1 is SGHDT, CDR2 YYEEEE. CDR3 nucleotide sequence: TGTGCCAGCAGTCGACCTCACTCTCCGGGGTGGACTGAAGCTTTCTTT. Translating it yields CASSRPHSPGWTEAFF.

The chain joins TRBV30 to TRBJ1-6; D is ambiguous. V lost 3 bases to trimming and J lost 6 bases, with 15 bases between them. CDR3 length equals 15 residues. The germline CDR1 and CDR2 sequences are GTSNPN and SVGIG (reference sequence). The CDR3 DNA reads TGTGCCTGGAGGCCCTCTCGGGTGGCTAATTCACCCCTCCACTTT. Translated: CAWRPSRVANSPLHF.

This clone was observed at least ten times. CDR3 sequence reads: CASSTDSYGYTF. CDR3 nucleotide sequence: TGTGCCAGCAGCACAGACAGCTATGGCTACACCTTC. The rearrangement links TRBV5-4 to TRBJ1-2, with D tentatively TRBD1 (5 bases). V lost 4 bases, J lost 4 bases, and 8 bases lay in between. Germline V CDR1 and CDR2: SGHNT, YYREEE (reference sequence). The CDR3 is 12 residues long.

The chain recombines TRBV10-3 with TRBJ1-1; D remains unclear. V lost 0 bases and J lost 6, with 20 bases in between. The CDR3 spans 17 residues. Germline V CDR1 and CDR2: ENHRY, SYGVKD. CDR3 nucleotide sequence: TGTGCCATCAGTGAGTCGACTCTATCCAGCTTTGGAGCTGAAGCTTTCTTT. Protein: CAISESTLSSFGAEAFF.

The chain links TRBV18 to TRBJ1-5; weak D call: TRBD1 (5 bases). Per the germline V gene, CDR1 is KGHSH and CDR2 is LQKENI. The CDR3 runs 15 residues. The ends were cut back, 1 base at V and 3 bases at J, with 10 bases in the middle. The chain's CDR3 is CASSPQSGFNQPQHF. The CDR3 region has the DNA TGTGCCAGCTCACCACAGTCAGGGTTCAATCAGCCCCAGCATTTT.

The V call is TRBV7-8, the J call TRBJ1-3; D may be TRBD1 (5 bases). The V gene's germline CDR1 is SGHVS and CDR2 FQNEAQ. The V and J ends lost 3 bases and 4 bases respectively, with 10 bases between them. The CDR3 sequence is 14 residues long. The CDR3 protein is CASSFSGFGNTIYF. The CDR3 nucleotides read TGTGCCAGCAGCTTCTCAGGGTTCGGAAACACCATATATTTT.

This clone has only a few counts. V gene TRBV6-2 or TRBV6-3 combines with J gene TRBJ1-2; D is possibly TRBD1 (5 bases). This CDR3 comprises 11 residues. V was clipped by 5 bases and J by 6 bases, with 7 bases between them. Germline V lookup: CDR1 MNHEY, CDR2 SVGEGT. The CDR3 nucleotides are TGTGCCAGCAGTCAGGGAAATGGCTACACCTTC. Amino acids: CASSQGNGYTF.

This sequence joins TRBV25-1 and TRBJ1-6; 7 bases align to TRBD1. The CDR3 has 15 residues. The J segment lost 7 bases and the V segment lost 1 base, leaving 4 bases of the junction unmatched. Germline CDR1 MGHDK, CDR2 SYGVNS. CDR3 residues: CASSESGGKNSPLHF. As DNA, the CDR3 is TGTGCCAGCAGTGAATCAGGGGGGAAAAATTCACCCCTCCACTTT.

The rearrangement links TRBV12-5 to TRBJ2-7; TRBD1 agrees at 9 bases. CDR3 size: 14 residues. Unmatched junction bases numbered 7, after V lost 7 bases and J lost 3 bases. Germline V gene data show CDR1 as LGHNT and CDR2 as FRNRAP. Here the CDR3 DNA reads TGTGCTAGTGTAAGGACAGGGGACGGCTACGAGCAGTACTTC. Protein sequence: CASVRTGDGYEQYF.